This entry features one T cell receptor (beta chain) sequence. This clone was seen only a few times. This clone's antigen is unknown. Base qualities were left out, and no much larger clone turns up one base away. Ends trimmed: V by 3 bases, J by 6 bases; bases unmatched to a gene: 7. From a lookup of the germline V gene, CDR1 and CDR2 are MNHNS and SASEGT. Including cysteine and phenylalanine, the CDR3 has 14 amino acids. The retained sequence is limited to the CDR3, 42 bases, with the frame set at the first base. The cohort comprised approximately 700 healthy bone marrow donors. At the time of sampling, all cohort members were nominally healthy, though unrecorded immune exposures were likely present. The donor was CMV seropositive and was included in the group of 290 or so seropositive cohort members. Every donor gave a peripheral blood sample, and the peripheral blood mononuclear cells from that sample were used for TCR beta sequencing. The Qiagen DNeasy Blood Extraction Kit was used to extract genomic DNA from the blood cell samples.

These data originate in a study of cytomegalovirus exposure and HLA in healthy donors (dated by TCRdb to the late 2010s). Some background on the complete study: An earlier analysis of some 600 of the donors reported roughly 300 Gb of sequence data and 100 million to 120 million unique TCR beta sequences obtained from about 200 million T cells. Approximately 310 gigabases of sequencing data and roughly 90 million unique TCR sequences were included in an early release covering under 650 HLA-typed donors. Of the 300 to 500 genotyped donors, 75% to 85% were placed in the genetic ancestry cluster associated with self-reported Caucasian donors. The study was designed to test whether signatures of past pathogen exposure could be identified by cataloging public T cell receptors. The study profiled the T cell repertoires of 666 subjects by immunosequencing and related them to cytomegalovirus serostatus. A separate validation cohort of over a hundred different subjects was used in addition to the 666-subject first cohort. High-throughput TCR immunosequencing, statistical association of individual TCRs with disease status, and machine learning were combined to predict cytomegalovirus infection status. To study patterns of TCR occurrence, a later analysis re-analyzed previously published TCR beta repertoires from more than 550 donors and added high-resolution HLA genotyping. Rather than using new phenotypic data, the later analysis identified candidate immune exposures from TCR beta sequences and from how often those sequences occurred across donors. To decide whether each TCR beta V gene segment behaved as functional or pseudogenic, an earlier analysis of some 600 of the donors relied on high-throughput TCR beta sequencing. Donor age, sex, ethnicity and CMV serostatus were collected together with the repertoire data. Genome-wide SNP genotypes for about 60% of the roughly 700 donors were used in a later genetic analysis, which treated that subset as a discovery cohort. Every repertoire in the discovery cohort had been generated on one and the same sequencing platform. Both class I and class II loci were covered by HLA typing, at four-digit resolution. Typing coverage differed by locus: A, B, C, DRB1 and DQB1 were typed in about 620-630 donors, DQA1 in roughly 500, DPA1 in 600 to 610, and DPB1 in roughly 470. Because of strong linkage in the cohort, roughly 5 DR-DQ haplotypes were treated as single units for association and clustering. Among some 400 genotyped donors of the cohort, an average of approximately 220,000 unique TCR beta nucleotide sequences was sequenced per donor, of which 15% to 20% were non-productive.

The research as a whole found: A later genetic analysis associated a missense DCLRE1C variant with V-gene and J-gene trimming of TCR beta chains, and an independent cohort replicated the association. A few of the identified cytomegalovirus-associated TCR beta chains were confirmed in vitro to be specific for cytomegalovirus antigens. The study listed 150 to 200 TCR beta chains as associated with cytomegalovirus. A later analysis found that most CMV-associated TCR beta chains appeared HLA-restricted, with HLA associations seemingly driven largely by CMV exposure. Compared with the approximately 600-donor mean, donors in an Asian-associated ancestry cluster had fewer N-insertions in productive TCRs, according to a later genetic analysis. Because counts were too low, roughly 17 rarely observed V segments, including chromosome 9 orphons, were left out of the earlier analysis of several hundred of the donors. Linkage disequilibrium might explain the correlated functional status among segregating V segments, but an unknown experimental factor could not be ruled out. Because HLA typing was unavailable for some donors at each locus, only the typed subset was used in association tests. The presence/absence analyses assumed that sequencing depth was roughly uniform across donors, and that assumption may not be true. This cohort had only TCR beta chains sequenced, and the lack of alpha or paired-chain data limited which features could be detected. Some IMGT-functional V segments, including TRBV6-2 and TRBV6-3, could not be told apart with the 87-base-pair reads, so those segments were excluded. In an earlier analysis of fewer than 700 of the donors, most TCR beta V segments appeared in productive rearrangements about 90% or about 30% of the time, broadly matching IMGT annotations. A group of highly shared sequence variants was considered likely to be a technical artifact of the sequencing pipeline. While some public TCRs were present in many individuals, most TCR sequences turned up only very rarely across donors. In a later analysis, HLA-associated TCR beta chains were found to be more clonally expanded and to have lower generation probabilities than equally common non-associated chains. A later analysis reported that several top co-occurrence clusters appeared linked to parvovirus B19, influenza, CMV and Epstein-Barr virus. It was suggested by the authors that the approach could potentially be generalized to other disease states and immunological phenotypes. For the cohort, immune exposure information was limited to CMV serostatus. Specific HLA alleles were associated with over 15,000 TCR beta sequences at a false discovery rate of 0.05 in a later analysis. When HLA alleles, especially DR and DQ, strongly co-occurred, TCR associations were difficult to assign to individual alleles. A later analysis found that TCR association rates varied across HLA loci, with DRB1 alleles showing the most associated TCRs and HLA-C alleles the fewest. The classifier was reported to diagnose cytomegalovirus status with high specificity and sensitivity in both the original cohort and the validation cohort. A further reported finding was that TCR beta sequences accurately predicted the HLA-A and HLA-B alleles for most subjects in the first cohort.

The library was prepared using the immunoSEQ multiplex PCR assay. The multiplex PCR relied on a mix of 60 forward primers for TCR Vbeta segments and 13 reverse primers for TCR Jbeta segments. The CDR3 region of rearranged TCR beta genes was amplified from genomic DNA with a multiplex PCR assay. Amplified TCR beta libraries were sequenced as 87-base-pair reads on the Illumina HiSeq System. In the source study's methods: A later analysis tallied 75 million to 85 million unique TCR beta chains across the 666 repertoires, and approximately 12 million of those chains were shared by two or more donors. To remove PCR and sequencing errors, raw reads were error-corrected and collapsed into unique sequences using a nearest-neighbor algorithm that merged closely related sequences. V, D and J gene segments were assigned by aligning CDR3 sequences to IMGT reference sequences. For a sequence to be retained, a match of at least six nucleotides was required to both a V gene segment and a J gene segment. Rearrangements were classified as productive when the CDR3 lacked stop codons and remained in frame with V and J, and all other rearrangements were classified as non-productive. CDR3 was defined by IMGT convention, running from the second conserved V-encoded cysteine to the conserved J-encoded phenylalanine. Sequences without an unambiguous match to a single V gene segment were excluded from the earlier analysis of a few hundred of the donors. In an earlier analysis of about 590 of the donors, a V segment was called functional when productive rearrangements were above 56.7%, and segregating when the standard deviation between donors exceeded 5%. To diagnose cytomegalovirus status from the catalog of TCR beta chain sequences, a statistical classification framework was built. In a later analysis, V and J genes were assigned by comparing TCR nucleotide sequences against IMGT/GENE-DB human TR gene sequences. A later analysis assigned CDR3 sequences and most-parsimonious VDJ recombination scenarios with the TCRdist pipeline. In a later analysis, every TCR beta chain was defined by the combination of its CDR3 amino acid sequence and its V-gene family, and reads without a unique V-gene family were dropped. In a later analysis, fewer than 650 highly shared, low-generation-probability nucleotide sequences were removed to address suspected cross-contamination and a sequencing artifact. A later analysis calculated a clonal expansion index for each public chain from normalized within-repertoire ranks of inferred template counts. In a later analysis, generation probabilities were computed using a VDJ recombination model fitted to out-of-frame rearrangements, and the results were checked against IGoR. In a later analysis, hypergeometric tests were used to score TCR-TCR, TCR-HLA and TCR-CMV co-occurrence, with a repertoire-size bias correction applied to TCR pairs. In a later analysis, false discovery rates were estimated by permuting HLA or CMV assignments 20 times. In a later analysis, co-occurring TCRs were grouped using DBSCAN, with TCRdist sequence similarity added in when clustering inside HLA-allele-positive subsets. For co-occurrence clustering, repertoires with fewer than 30,000 or more than 120,000 public chains were excluded, along with five repertoires with anomalous nucleotide sharing. This immuneACCESS table, as held by TCRdb, lists in-frame sequences with V and J called but not all clones. Of the missing ones, under half trace to an unresolved V gene in checked studies; the others have no known cause. The DNA gave D and trimming, while V, J and clone size come from that table. The sample table shows some 140,000 clones, and around 80% are seen once. The ten top clones hold around 5.6% of the sample.

Material: PBMCs. Recombination connected TRBV6-1 to TRBJ2-5; TRBD1 fits 7 bases in the junction. The TCR comes from a woman between 35 and 50 years old in good health and CMV-seropositive. The CDR3 protein sequence reads: CASSEVLTGQTQYF. The bases are TGTGCCAGCAGTGAGGTCTTGACAGGGCAGACCCAGTACTTC.